Below are 23 T cell receptor beta chains sequenced from a single sample in a study of blood T cells in healthy people across ages (dated by TCRdb to the mid-2010s). The protocol used for the library was 5' RACE. Sequencer: Illumina HiSeq 2500. A second PCR of about 7 to 12 cycles was run with a J-beta primer mix and a sample-barcoded 5' primer. TCRdb took the public reads, trimmed them with fastp at Q25, ran MiXCR for clone calling and kept in-frame beta chains. Each entry is one CDR3 protein sequence, shown with its most common DNA and genes. A total of roughly 700,000 distinct CDR3 sequences appear in this sample, roughly 25% of them only once. Jointly, the top ten make up 9.4% of the sample. The same data also went into a second study, on T cells of mothers and their children.

The sequenced sample was blood. These receptors were obtained from a boy aged 5 to 17 in good health.

In its sample, this clonotype was seen a few times. J is TRBJ1-1 and V is TRBV6-1; D may be TRBD1 (6 bases). CDR3 length: 13 residues. Germline loops: CDR1 MNHNS, CDR2 SASEGT. V gave up 6 bases and J gave up 7 bases, with 15 bases separating them. CDR3 nucleotide sequence: TGTGCCAGCAGGGGAGGGGGACACCTTGAAGCTTTCTTT. Translation gives CASRGGGHLEAFF.

About this clonotype: Its ends do not fully match the called genes, so a read error is possible. V is TRBV12-5 and J is TRBJ2-7, with TRBD2 matching 10 bases. This CDR3 has 16 amino acids. Germline-derived CDR1 and CDR2 are LGHNT and FRNRAP. CDR3 DNA: TGTGCTAGTGGTTTGGTGAACACGGTTCTACTAGCGGGATTGAACTTC. This translates into CASGLVNTVLLAGLNF. The full variable domain, rest sourced from reference TRBV12-5 and TRBJ2-7, is DARVTQTPRHKVTEMGQEVTMRCQPILGHNTVFWYRQTMMQGLELLAYFRNRAPLDDSGMPKDRFSAEMPDATLATLKIQPSEPRDSAVYFCASGLVNTVLLAGLNFGPGTRLTVT.

The chain joins TRBV27 to TRBJ1-6; a weak D match, TRBD1 (6 bases). Trimming stripped 4 bases from V and 8 bases from J, with 15 bases between. CDR3 length: 15 residues. Germline CDR1 reads MNHEY; CDR2 reads SMNVEV (reference sequence). CDR3 sequence reads: CASSSSYRVDSPLHF. CDR3 nucleotide sequence: TGTGCCAGCAGTTCCTCATACAGGGTCGATTCACCCCTCCACTTT.

The chain has TRBV7-2 and TRBJ1-2, with 7 bases aligning to TRBD1. There are 15 residues in the CDR3. J lost 4 bases, V lost 4 bases, and 9 bases had no gene match. Germline-derived CDR1 and CDR2 are SGHTA and FQGNSA. CDR3 in amino acids: CASSSGTVSIYGYTF. The CDR3 DNA reads TGTGCCAGCAGCTCCGGGACAGTGAGCATCTATGGCTACACCTTC. The entire variable domain, with the rest obtained from reference TRBV7-2 and TRBJ1-2, is as follows: GAGVSQSPSNKVTEKGKDVELRCDPISGHTALYWYRQSLGQGLEFLIYFQGNSAPDKSGLPSDRFSAERTGGSVSTLTIQRTQQEDSAVYLCASSSGTVSIYGYTFGSGTRLTVV.

This clonotype was seen a handful of times. The V and J genes are TRBV12-3 or TRBV12-4 and TRBJ2-3; a possible D gene is TRBD2 (5 bases). The CDR3 runs 13 residues. The V end lost 4 bases, the J end lost 6 bases, and 11 bases lay between the germline ends. CDR3 nucleotides: TGTGCCAGCAGTTCCAGAATAGCGGATACGCAGTATTTT. Residues: CASSSRIADTQYF.

This clonotype occurred a few times. This sequence joins TRBV7-3 and TRBJ2-2, with 7 nucleotides matching TRBD1. V shed 5 bases and J 6 bases; nucleotides not matched to a gene: 6. This CDR3 contains 14 residues. CDR1 and CDR2 from the germline V gene are SGHTA and FQGTGA. The CDR3 DNA follows: TGTGCCAGCAGCCCTCCTGACAGGGCCGGGGAGCTGTTTTTT. Protein sequence: CASSPPDRAGELFF.

This clonotype was seen once. The junction differs from germline at one of its ends, possibly a read error. V is TRBV5-1 and J is TRBJ2-5, with D tentatively TRBD1 (6 bases). This CDR3 region has 16 residues. In germline, CDR1 is SGHRS, CDR2 YFSETQ. The CDR3 loop reads CASSYYPDSPQETQYF. Here the CDR3 DNA reads TGTGCCAGCAGCTACTACCCGGACAGCCCGCAAGAGACCCAGTACTTC.

The chain joins TRBV6-5 to TRBJ2-3; no clear D gene. The CDR3 is made up of 14 amino acids. Looked up from germline, CDR1 is MNHEY and CDR2 is SVGAGI. V lost 7 bases to trimming and J lost 9 bases, with 20 bases between them. The CDR3 region is CASNAAPSDITQYF. The CDR3 DNA is TGTGCCAGCAACGCCGCCCCGTCCGATATCACGCAGTATTTT.

J is TRBJ1-4 and V is TRBV28; 10 bases are shared with TRBD1. The V gene end was trimmed by 3 bases and the J gene end by 10 bases; junction bases not matched to a gene: 8. This CDR3 region has 15 residues. Germline CDR1 and CDR2: MDHEN and SYDVKM. The CDR3 loop reads CASSLTGTGEGKLFF. The CDR3 bases are TGTGCCAGCAGTTTGACCGGGACAGGGGAGGGAAAACTGTTTTTT. Full variable domain (missing parts from reference TRBV28 and TRBJ1-4): DVKVTQSSRYLVKRTGEKVFLECVQDMDHENMFWYRQDPGLGLRLIYFSYDVKMKEKGDIPEGYSVSREKKERFSLILESASTNQTSMYLCASSLTGTGEGKLFFGSGTQLSVL.

In DNA, the CDR3 is TGTGCCAGCAGCCCTTTAGACACATCAAACTATGGCTACACCTTC. Its translation: CASSPLDTSNYGYTF. The chain uses TRBV3-1 and TRBJ1-2, with no clear D. From germline, CDR1 is LGHDT and CDR2 YNNKEL (reference sequence). V was pared by 4 bases and J by 2 bases, with 14 bases between. The CDR3 sequence is 15 residues long.

There are a few counts of this clonotype. This chain links TRBV29-1 with TRBJ2-5; D may be TRBD2 (7 bases). The J call may not be correct, given that the DNA end is closer to TRBJ2-7. The CDR3 sequence is 13 residues long. Germline CDR1 SQVTM, CDR2 ANQGSEA. The CDR3 DNA follows: TGCAGCGTTGGTAGGGGGGGGGCCTACGAGCAGTACTTC. Protein product: CSVGRGGAYEQYF.

The chain carries TRBV24-1 and TRBJ2-5, with 9 positions matching TRBD1. Looked up from germline, CDR1 is KGHDR and CDR2 is SFDVKD. With V trimmed by 5 bases and J by 5 bases, 5 bases remained unmatched. There are 14 residues in the CDR3. CDR3 in amino acids: CATSADRGRETQYF. As DNA, the CDR3 is TGTGCCACCAGTGCCGACAGGGGGAGGGAGACCCAGTACTTC.

This clonotype was seen only a few times. The rearrangement links TRBV7-3 to TRBJ2-5, with D possibly being TRBD2 (6 bases). Trimming pared 3 bases from V and 7 bases from J, leaving 12 bases between. CDR3 length equals 13 residues. Germline lookup yields CDR1 SGHTA and CDR2 FQGTGA. The CDR3 sequence is CASSFRVGGTQYF. The CDR3 DNA is TGTGCCAGCAGCTTCAGGGTGGGGGGGACCCAGTACTTC. Complete variable domain (other parts from reference TRBV7-3 and TRBJ2-5): GAGVSQTPSNKVTEKGKYVELRCDPISGHTALYWYRQSLGQGPEFLIYFQGTGAADDSGLPNDRFFAVRPEGSVSTLKIQRTERGDSAVYLCASSFRVGGTQYFGPGTRLLVL.

This clonotype came up a few times. The chain couples TRBV20-1 to TRBJ2-1; 7 nucleotides line up with TRBD2. The CDR3 consists of 14 residues. V shed 4 bases and J 3 bases; nucleotides not matched to a gene: 6. Germline values: CDR1 DFQATT, CDR2 SNEGSKA (reference sequence). The CDR3 sequence: CSATGLEDYNEQFF. CDR3 DNA: TGCAGTGCTACCGGACTAGAAGACTACAATGAGCAGTTCTTC.

This clonotype has more than one count but fewer than ten. The V and J genes are TRBV7-2 and TRBJ2-1; D is possibly TRBD2 (5 bases). TRBJ2-5 matches the DNA end more closely, so the J call is doubtful. The CDR3 is 14 residues long. CDR1 SGHTA and CDR2 FQGNSA come from the germline V gene. CDR3 loop: CASTPLDRQETQYF. CDR3 nucleotides: TGTGCCAGCACCCCACTAGACCGACAAGAGACCCAGTACTTC.

This clonotype was recorded a few times. This CDR3 reads CASSSSGGSETQYF. As DNA, the CDR3 is TGTGCCAGCAGTTCGTCAGGGGGTTCGGAGACCCAGTACTTC. V is TRBV27 and J is TRBJ2-5; 7 bases map to TRBD1. CDR3 length: 14 residues. Germline loops: CDR1 MNHEY, CDR2 SMNVEV (reference sequence). V dropped 4 bases and J dropped 5; count of bases not matched to a gene: 7.

This clonotype was detected a few times. The chain couples TRBV9 to TRBJ2-5, with 7 bases identical to TRBD2. CDR3 length: 16 residues. The germline gives CDR1 SGDLS, CDR2 YYNGEE. With 0 bases clipped from V and 2 bases from J, the junction kept 7 bases outside the gene matches. CDR3 loop: CASSVGASGPQETQYF. The DNA of the CDR3 is TGTGCCAGCAGCGTAGGCGCTAGCGGTCCTCAAGAGACCCAGTACTTC.

This clonotype has a handful of counts. This chain uses TRBV3-1 with TRBJ2-5; 13 nucleotides agree with TRBD2. V was pared by 1 base and J by 5 bases, with 4 bases of the junction left unmatched. Germline V lookup: CDR1 LGHDT, CDR2 YNNKEL (reference sequence). The CDR3 runs to 16 residues. This CDR3 is CASSQATSGRYETQYF. In nucleotides, the CDR3 is TGTGCCAGCAGCCAAGCGACTAGCGGGAGGTATGAGACCCAGTACTTC.

This clonotype was counted once. An end of the junction differs from the germline gene, which may be a read error. V usage is TRBV6-6 and J usage is TRBJ2-5; a weak D match, TRBD2 (5 bases). Per germline, CDR1 MNHNY and CDR2 SVGAGI (reference sequence). This CDR3 has 12 amino acids. CDR3 coding DNA: TGTGCCAGCCTCGGGGATCAAGCGACCCAGTACTTC. Its translation: CASLGDQATQYF.

This clonotype was observed a few times. The chain couples TRBV4-2 to TRBJ2-2; 7 positions agree with TRBD2. Trimming at V came to 1 base and at J to 6 bases, leaving 5 bases not matched to a gene. Germline lookup yields CDR1 LGHNA and CDR2 YNFKEQ. The CDR3 is 15 amino acids. The CDR3 DNA follows: TGTGCCAGCAGCCAAGGGACTAGTTCTTCCGGGGAGCTGTTTTTT. It yields the protein CASSQGTSSSGELFF.

The chain carries TRBV13 and TRBJ2-3, with TRBD2 identical over 10 bases. The CDR3 length is 16 residues. Germline loops: CDR1 PRHDT, CDR2 FYEKMQ (reference sequence). V trimming: 7 bases; J trimming: 0 bases; junction bases outside the gene matches: 7. The CDR3 here is CASNYLAGVSTDTQYF. The CDR3 DNA sequence: TGTGCCAGCAACTACCTAGCGGGAGTTAGCACAGATACGCAGTATTTT.

This clonotype was found a few times. The chain carries TRBV7-3 and TRBJ1-6, with TRBD1 matching 7 bases. With 5 bases clipped from V and 5 bases from J, the junction kept 3 bases outside the gene matches. This CDR3 region has 14 residues. CDR1 SGHTA and CDR2 FQGTGA come from the germline V gene. CDR3 loop: CASSGTVNNSPLHF. The CDR3 nucleotides read TGTGCCAGCAGCGGGACAGTCAATAATTCACCCCTCCACTTT.

The sample holds a few counts of this clonotype. J is TRBJ1-2 and V is TRBV11-2; TRBD1 is a possible D gene (5 bases). The CDR3 is 17 residues long. Germline loops: CDR1 SGHAT, CDR2 FQNNGV. V lost 0 bases to trimming and J lost 4 bases, with 18 bases between them. The CDR3 reads CASSLDPMGRTSYGYTF. The CDR3 DNA sequence: TGTGCCAGCAGCTTAGATCCCATGGGACGGACTAGCTATGGCTACACCTTC.